This T cell receptor (beta chain) was identified during a study of PD-1 blockade in classical Hodgkin lymphoma. Study at large: Patients in the cohort were put on intravenous nivolumab, 3 mg/kg every 2 weeks.

Remarks on this clone: Its antigen remains unidentified.

Measured with immunoSEQ multiplex PCR; TCRdb has only the in-frame clones, and not every one. The sample records 95,000 or so clones, approximately 88% being singletons. Every patient had relapsed following autologous stem cell transplantation, and cohorts differed in brentuximab vedotin exposure. Under best response, outcomes were complete response, partial response or progressive disease. The CDR3 spans 15 residues. The V end was cut by 0 bases, the J end by 2 bases, with 9 bases between. CDR1 is SGHNT, CDR2 YYREEE, per germline (reference sequence). Study conclusions and caveats: Healthy donors were reported to have higher baseline TCR diversity than newly diagnosed patients. Prior to therapy, complete responders displayed diversity much like that of newly diagnosed patients.

The chain links TRBV5-4 to TRBJ2-1; no clear D gene. The receptor was isolated from a human donor with classical Hodgkin lymphoma. The source material was peripheral blood mononuclear cells (PBMCs), sampled at baseline. CDR3 nucleotide sequence: TGTGCCAGCAGCTTGGAAGCTGCTACCTACAATGAGCAGTTCTTC. Encoded protein: CASSLEAATYNEQFF. Full variable domain (outside the CDR3, taken from reference TRBV5-4 and TRBJ2-1): ETGVTQSPTHLIKTRGQQVTLRCSSQSGHNTVSWYQQALGQGPQFIFQYYREEENGRGNFPPRFSGLQFPNYSSELNVNALELDDSALYLCASSLEAATYNEQFFGPGTRLTVL.